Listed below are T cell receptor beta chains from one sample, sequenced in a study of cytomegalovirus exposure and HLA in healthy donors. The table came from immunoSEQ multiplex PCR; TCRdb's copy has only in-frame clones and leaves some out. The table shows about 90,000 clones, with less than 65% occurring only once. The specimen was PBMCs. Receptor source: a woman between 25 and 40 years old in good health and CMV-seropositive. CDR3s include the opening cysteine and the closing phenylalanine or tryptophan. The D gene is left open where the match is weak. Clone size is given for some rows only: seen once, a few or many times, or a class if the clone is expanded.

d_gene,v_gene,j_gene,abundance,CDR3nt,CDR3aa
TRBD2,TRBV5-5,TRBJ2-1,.,TGTGCCAGCAGCTTGGCGGCTAGCGGGGGGGCCTATGAGCAGTTCTTC,CASSLAASGGAYEQFF
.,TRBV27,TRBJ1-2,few,TGTGCCAGCAGTTACGGGACATCGGGTGGCTACACCTTC,CASSYGTSGGYTF
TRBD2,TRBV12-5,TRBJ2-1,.,TGTGCTAGTGGTTCACTAGCGGGGCTCAATGAGCAGTTCTTC,CASGSLAGLNEQFF
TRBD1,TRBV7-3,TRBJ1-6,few,TGTGCCAGCAGCTCACCGGACAGGGGAAATTCACCCCTCCACTTT,CASSSPDRGNSPLHF
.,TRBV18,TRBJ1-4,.,TGTGCCAGCTCACCAAGGGTCGGGGCAACTAATGAAAAACTGTTTTTT,CASSPRVGATNEKLFF
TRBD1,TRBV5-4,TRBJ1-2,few,TGTGCCAGCAGCCCTCCGGGGGCTACAGGGGATTTGGGCGGCTACCCCTTC,CASSPPGATGDLGGYPF
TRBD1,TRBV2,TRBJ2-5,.,TGTGCCAGCAGTGCTGGACAGGGAGAAGAGACCCAGTACTTC,CASSAGQGEETQYF
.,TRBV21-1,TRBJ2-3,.,TGTGCCAGCAGCACATGGATGACTAGCGCCTTGAGCACAGATACGCAGTATTTT,CASSTWMTSALSTDTQYF
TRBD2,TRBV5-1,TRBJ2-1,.,TGCGCCAGCAGCTTGTTAGCGGGGGGGCTCAATGAGCAGTTCTTC,CASSLLAGGLNEQFF
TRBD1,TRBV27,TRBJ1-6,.,TGTGCCAGCAGTTTATCTGGGACAGGGGGTACTTCACCCCTCCACTTT,CASSLSGTGGTSPLHF
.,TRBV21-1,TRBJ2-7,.,TGTGCCAGCAGCAAACTCGGGGGGATCTACGAGCAGTACTTC,CASSKLGGIYEQYF
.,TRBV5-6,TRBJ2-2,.,TGTGCCAGCAGCCGAGGAGCGAACACCGGGGAGCTGTTTTTT,CASSRGANTGELFF
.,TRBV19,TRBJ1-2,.,TGTGCCAGTAGTACGGACAGCAACTATGGCTACACCTTC,CASSTDSNYGYTF
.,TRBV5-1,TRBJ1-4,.,TGCGCCAGCAGCTTGGGGCTGGAGGGGGAAAAACTGTTTTTT,CASSLGLEGEKLFF
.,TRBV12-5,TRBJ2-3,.,TGTGCTAGTGGTTTGACATCCCTCGTGGCAGGGCCGCGAGATACGCAGTATTTT,CASGLTSLVAGPRDTQYF
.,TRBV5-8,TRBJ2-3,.,TGTGCCAGCAGCTTTGGCGCAGCGGGCCCAGATACGCAGTATTTT,CASSFGAAGPDTQYF
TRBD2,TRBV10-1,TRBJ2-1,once,TGCGCCAGCAGTGGCTCGGTGCGGGGGGGTTACAATGAGCAGTTCTTC,CASSGSVRGGYNEQFF
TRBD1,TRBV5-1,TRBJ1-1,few,TGCGCCAGCAGCCCTTCAGGGGGAGCCACTGAAGCTTTCTTT,CASSPSGGATEAFF
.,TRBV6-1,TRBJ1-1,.,TGTGCCAGCAGTGTCAGTAACACTGAAGCTTTCTTT,CASSVSNTEAFF
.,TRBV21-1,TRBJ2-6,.,TGTGCCAGCAGCCCAGGAATGGCCGGCCACTCCTCTGGGGCCAACGTCCTGACTTTC,CASSPGMAGHSSGANVLTF
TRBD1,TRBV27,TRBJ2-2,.,TGTGCCAGCAGTGGCTTACAGGGGCGAACCGGGGAGCTGTTTTTT,CASSGLQGRTGELFF
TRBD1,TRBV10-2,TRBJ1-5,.,TGCGCCAGCAGTAGACAGGGGCGAAGCAATCAGCCCCAGCATTTT,CASSRQGRSNQPQHF
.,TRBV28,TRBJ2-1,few,TGTGCCAGCTGGCAGCGCTACAATGAGCAGTTCTTC,CASWQRYNEQFF
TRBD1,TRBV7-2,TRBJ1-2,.,TGTGCCAGCAGCCTAGGACAGGGGGTCTATGGCTACCCCTTC,CASSLGQGVYGYPF
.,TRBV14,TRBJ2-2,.,TGTGCCAGCAGCCAAGAAGTTTGGCCAATAAACACCGGGGAGCTGTTTTTT,CASSQEVWPINTGELFF
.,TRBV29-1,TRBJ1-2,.,TGCAGCGTTGAAAGGACAGTCCATGGCTACACCTTC,CSVERTVHGYTF
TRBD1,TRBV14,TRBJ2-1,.,TGTGCCAGCAGCGAGATAGGGGACAGGGGGTTCGCTGAGCAGTTCTTC,CASSEIGDRGFAEQFF
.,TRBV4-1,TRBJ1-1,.,TGCGCCAGCAGCCAATGGACAGCGTCGAACACTGAAGCTTTCTTT,CASSQWTASNTEAFF
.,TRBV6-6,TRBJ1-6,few,TGTGCCAGCAGTTACCGCCCAGGGTTTGGAAATTCACCCCTCCACTTT,CASSYRPGFGNSPLHF
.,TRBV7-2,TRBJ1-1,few,TGTGCCAGCAGCTTCTTCACGGGTGAGGGATATGAAGCTTTCTTT,CASSFFTGEGYEAFF